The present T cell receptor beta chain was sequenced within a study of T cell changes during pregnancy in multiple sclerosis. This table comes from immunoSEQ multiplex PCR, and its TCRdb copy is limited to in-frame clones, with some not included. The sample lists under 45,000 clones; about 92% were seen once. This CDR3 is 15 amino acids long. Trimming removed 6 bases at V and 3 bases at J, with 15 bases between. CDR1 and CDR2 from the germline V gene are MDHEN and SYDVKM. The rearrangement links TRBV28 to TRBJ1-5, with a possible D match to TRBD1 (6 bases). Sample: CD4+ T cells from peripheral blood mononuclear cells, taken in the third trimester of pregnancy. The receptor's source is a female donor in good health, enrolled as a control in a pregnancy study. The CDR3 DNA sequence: TGTGCCAGCAGGGACATAGACAGGACCAATCAGCCCCAGCATTTT. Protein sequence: CASRDIDRTNQPQHF.